This TCR beta chain was sequenced in a study of cytomegalovirus exposure and HLA in healthy donors. Primers: 60 Vbeta forward and 13 Jbeta reverse. The assay was immunoSEQ multiplex PCR, and TCRdb's table has in-frame clones only and misses some. The data contain under 300,000 clones, 65% to 85% of them singletons. The CDR3 loop spans 13 amino acids. The V gene's germline CDR1 is SGHRS and CDR2 YFSETQ. Between the trimmed V and J ends, which lost 2 bases and 1 base, there was a span of 7 bases. The material sequenced was PBMCs. The chain uses TRBV5-1 and TRBJ2-7, with no clear D. The clonotype was recovered from a female donor in good health and CMV-seronegative. As DNA, the CDR3 is TGCGCCAGCAGCTTCGAAACTTCCTACGAGCAGTACTTC. The encoded protein is CASSFETSYEQYF. The variable domain in full, completed from reference TRBV5-1 and TRBJ2-7, reads KAGVTQTPRYLIKTRGQQVTLSCSPISGHRSVSWYQQTPGQGLQFLFEYFSETQRNKGNFPGRFSGRQFSNSRSEMNVSTLELGDSALYLCASSFETSYEQYFGPGTRLTVT.